Listed below are T cell receptor beta chains from one sample, sequenced in a study of blood T cell repertoires in COVID-19. Clones were sequenced by immunoSEQ multiplex PCR, and TCRdb holds only the in-frame ones, with some missing. There are some 140,000 clones in the sample; about three quarters occur only once, and roughly 1.5% lies in the top ten. Sequenced: peripheral blood. The receptors come from a man aged 80 or over with acute or convalescent COVID-19. The CDR3 runs from the conserved cysteine through the conserved F or W. The D gene is left open where the match is weak. Size values are once, few and many counts, or a class for expanded clones, and some rows have none.

D: NA
size: NA
V: TRBV15
J: TRBJ2-7
DNA: TGTGCCACCAGCAGAGATGGCGGATCCTACGAGCAGTACTTC
CDR3: CATSRDGGSYEQYF

D: NA
size: NA
V: TRBV20-1
J: TRBJ1-5
DNA: TGCAGTGCTAGTACGACCGACAGTCCACATCAGCCCCAGCATTTT
CDR3: CSASTTDSPHQPQHF

D: NA
size: NA
V: TRBV2
J: TRBJ1-2
DNA: TGTGCCAGCCTGGTTAGCAGGGTCCTTGGCTACACCTTC
CDR3: CASLVSRVLGYTF

D: NA
size: few
V: TRBV5-4
J: TRBJ1-3
DNA: TGTGCCAGCAGCTATGGAGGCGGTGGAAACACCATATATTTT
CDR3: CASSYGGGGNTIYF

D: NA
size: NA
V: TRBV5-8
J: TRBJ1-2
DNA: TGTGCCAGCAGCTTGAGGGAGGGGCACTACTATGGCTACACCTTC
CDR3: CASSLREGHYYGYTF

D: NA
size: many
V: TRBV7-8
J: TRBJ2-2
DNA: TGTGCCAGCAGCCCTGGACAGACACGGGAGGAGCTGTTTTTT
CDR3: CASSPGQTREELFF

D: NA
size: NA
V: TRBV7-8
J: TRBJ1-5
DNA: TGTGCCAGCAGCTTAGGGGCTGAGGGCTCCAATCAGCCCCAGCATTTT
CDR3: CASSLGAEGSNQPQHF

D: NA
size: NA
V: TRBV19
J: TRBJ1-1
DNA: TGTGCCAGTAGTGTGAACAGGGACACTGAAGCTTTCTTT
CDR3: CASSVNRDTEAFF

D: NA
size: NA
V: TRBV5-4
J: TRBJ1-2
DNA: TGTGCCAGCAGCAAACAGGTTGCGGATGGCTACACCTTC
CDR3: CASSKQVADGYTF

D: TRBD2
size: NA
V: TRBV5-1
J: TRBJ2-5
DNA: TGCGCCAGCAGCCTTAGCGGGGGGGAAGAGACCCAGTACTTC
CDR3: CASSLSGGEETQYF

D: NA
size: NA
V: TRBV7-8
J: TRBJ2-5
DNA: TGTGCCAGCAGCCCCCGGGTAGAAGAGACCCAGTACTTC
CDR3: CASSPRVEETQYF

D: NA
size: NA
V: TRBV19
J: TRBJ1-6
DNA: TGTGCCAGCAGGTCCGGCTCCTATAATTCACCCCTCCACTTT
CDR3: CASRSGSYNSPLHF

D: NA
size: NA
V: TRBV3-1/TRBV3-2
J: TRBJ2-3
DNA: TGTGCCAGCAGCAGCGTGGTAGCGGCCTCCGAGCCGTATTTT
CDR3: CASSSVVAASEPYF

D: TRBD1
size: NA
V: TRBV7-8
J: TRBJ2-1
DNA: TGTGCCAGCAGCGAACGGGACAGGGCCTCCTACAATGAGCAGTTCTTC
CDR3: CASSERDRASYNEQFF

D: NA
size: NA
V: TRBV4-1
J: TRBJ1-2
DNA: TGCGCCAGCAGCCAGATAGCGGGACCGGGAAACTATGGCTACACCTTC
CDR3: CASSQIAGPGNYGYTF

D: NA
size: NA
V: TRBV18
J: TRBJ1-1
DNA: TGTGCCAGCTCACCACTAGAAGTGAACACTGAAGCTTTCTTT
CDR3: CASSPLEVNTEAFF

D: NA
size: NA
V: TRBV12-3/TRBV12-4
J: TRBJ1-1
DNA: TGTGCCAGCAGTTTATCGACAGACTCATCGGCTTTCTTT
CDR3: CASSLSTDSSAFF

D: NA
size: once
V: TRBV11-3
J: TRBJ2-7
DNA: TGTGCCAGCAGCTTAGGGGGGCCCTACGAGCAGTACTTC
CDR3: CASSLGGPYEQYF

D: NA
size: NA
V: TRBV11-2
J: TRBJ1-2
DNA: TGTGCCAGCAGCTTAGATATCCAGGGGAATGGCTACACCTTC
CDR3: CASSLDIQGNGYTF

D: TRBD1
size: few
V: TRBV10-3
J: TRBJ1-2
DNA: TGTGCCATCAGCGCCGTTGGGACAGGGACCTATGGCTACACCTTC
CDR3: CAISAVGTGTYGYTF

D: TRBD2
size: NA
V: TRBV7-9
J: TRBJ2-1
DNA: TGTGCCAGCAGCCGGGGGGAGTACAATGAGCAGTTCTTC
CDR3: CASSRGEYNEQFF

D: TRBD2
size: NA
V: TRBV4-3
J: TRBJ2-3
DNA: TGCGCCAGCAGCCAAGGACTAGCGGGGGCCACAGATACGCAGTATTTT
CDR3: CASSQGLAGATDTQYF

D: NA
size: NA
V: TRBV6-6
J: TRBJ1-5
DNA: TGTGCCAGCAGTTACTCATCAGGGGATCAGCCCCAGCATTTT
CDR3: CASSYSSGDQPQHF

D: NA
size: NA
V: TRBV5-6
J: TRBJ1-1
DNA: TGTGCCAGCAGCCACCCGGTAGTGAACACTGAAGCTTTCTTT
CDR3: CASSHPVVNTEAFF

D: NA
size: NA
V: TRBV4-1
J: TRBJ1-4
DNA: TGCGCCAGCAGCCACGTCCGAAAGACAGATAATGAAAAACTGTTTTTT
CDR3: CASSHVRKTDNEKLFF

D: TRBD1
size: NA
V: TRBV11-3
J: TRBJ1-1
DNA: TGTGCCAGCAGCTTAGGGGCAGGGGGTTCCGGCACTGAAGCTTTCTTT
CDR3: CASSLGAGGSGTEAFF

D: NA
size: NA
V: TRBV10-3
J: TRBJ1-6
DNA: TGTGCCATCAGTGAGGCAAGGGGGGGCTCCTATAATTCACCCCTCCACTTT
CDR3: CAISEARGGSYNSPLHF

D: NA
size: NA
V: TRBV10-3
J: TRBJ1-1
DNA: TGTGCCATCAGTAAAGGAGAAGCTGGAAACACTGAAGCTTTCTTT
CDR3: CAISKGEAGNTEAFF

D: TRBD1
size: NA
V: TRBV30
J: TRBJ2-3
DNA: TGTGCCTGCGGACAGGGTCACACAGATACGCAGTATTTT
CDR3: CACGQGHTDTQYF

D: TRBD1
size: NA
V: TRBV3-1/TRBV3-2
J: TRBJ1-6
DNA: TGTGCCAGCAGCCCCAGACAGGGAGTTGGGAATAATTCACCCCTCCACTTT
CDR3: CASSPRQGVGNNSPLHF

D: TRBD1
size: NA
V: TRBV7-2
J: TRBJ2-7
DNA: TGTGCCAGCAGCTTAGCAGGGGGCGAGTCCTACGAGCAGTACTTC
CDR3: CASSLAGGESYEQYF

D: TRBD1
size: few
V: TRBV5-4
J: TRBJ2-2
DNA: TGTGCCAGCAGCCCACCCGGTCTGGGACAGGGGGCCGGGGAGCTGTTTTTT
CDR3: CASSPPGLGQGAGELFF

D: TRBD2
size: NA
V: TRBV3-1/TRBV3-2
J: TRBJ2-1
DNA: TGTGCCAGCAGCCAAGATCGAGGCGGGGGGTTTGGCGGTGAGCAGTTCTTC
CDR3: CASSQDRGGGFGGEQFF

D: TRBD2
size: NA
V: TRBV6-4
J: TRBJ2-1
DNA: TGTGCCAGCAGTGATGATAGCGGGGGGGCTGGAAATGAGCAGTTCTTC
CDR3: CASSDDSGGAGNEQFF

D: TRBD1
size: NA
V: TRBV3-1/TRBV3-2
J: TRBJ1-1
DNA: TGTGCCAGCAGCCGGGGGACAGGGAACACTGAAGCTTTCTTT
CDR3: CASSRGTGNTEAFF

D: TRBD2
size: NA
V: TRBV18
J: TRBJ2-2
DNA: TGTGCCAGCTCACCGGCGGGGGGGAGCACCGGGGAGCTGTTTTTT
CDR3: CASSPAGGSTGELFF

D: TRBD1
size: NA
V: TRBV24-1
J: TRBJ1-2
DNA: TGTGCCACCAGTGACACGACAGGGGAGTATGGCTACACCTTC
CDR3: CATSDTTGEYGYTF

D: NA
size: NA
V: TRBV27
J: TRBJ1-3
DNA: TGTGCCAGCAGTTCCTCAGGGCTAGACTCTGGAAACACCATATATTTT
CDR3: CASSSSGLDSGNTIYF

D: TRBD2
size: NA
V: TRBV9
J: TRBJ2-1
DNA: TGTGCCAGCACCCCGGGGGGGGGCTACAATGAGCAGTTCTTC
CDR3: CASTPGGGYNEQFF

D: TRBD1
size: NA
V: TRBV10-3
J: TRBJ2-2
DNA: TGTGCCATCGGGCCGGGACAGGGGAATCCGCCGAACACCGGGGAGCTGTTTTTT
CDR3: CAIGPGQGNPPNTGELFF

D: TRBD1
size: once
V: TRBV7-2
J: TRBJ2-1
DNA: TGTGCCAGCAGAAAACCAGGGGGCCAGAATGAGCAGTTCTTC
CDR3: CASRKPGGQNEQFF

D: NA
size: NA
V: TRBV7-9
J: TRBJ2-2
DNA: TGTGCCAGCAGCTTATTCGTGACTTTTTACACCGGGGAGCTGTTTTTT
CDR3: CASSLFVTFYTGELFF

D: NA
size: NA
V: TRBV10-1
J: TRBJ1-1
DNA: TGCGCCAGCAGTGAACCGGGTCAGAACACTGAAGCTTTCTTT
CDR3: CASSEPGQNTEAFF

D: NA
size: NA
V: TRBV30
J: TRBJ2-5
DNA: TGTGCCTGGAGTTCGGACTGGCAAGAGACCCAGTACTTC
CDR3: CAWSSDWQETQYF

D: TRBD2
size: NA
V: TRBV28
J: TRBJ2-3
DNA: TGTGCCAGCCAACCGGGGGGGAGCGTCACAGATACGCAGTATTTT
CDR3: CASQPGGSVTDTQYF

D: TRBD1
size: NA
V: TRBV19
J: TRBJ2-7
DNA: TGTGCCAGTAGTATAAGAGGCGGACAGGCTCTTGAGCAGTACTTC
CDR3: CASSIRGGQALEQYF

D: TRBD1
size: NA
V: TRBV7-9
J: TRBJ1-2
DNA: TGTGCCAGCAGCTCGGACAGGGCCGTCTATGGCTACACCTTC
CDR3: CASSSDRAVYGYTF

D: NA
size: NA
V: TRBV3-1/TRBV3-2
J: TRBJ1-4
DNA: TGTGCCAGCAGCCAAGGGGCAGGGTTCAGGACTGAAAAACTGTTTTTT
CDR3: CASSQGAGFRTEKLFF

D: TRBD2
size: once
V: TRBV18
J: TRBJ2-1
DNA: TGTGCCAGCTCACCAGCGGGGGGGCTAAATGAGCAGTTCTTC
CDR3: CASSPAGGLNEQFF

D: NA
size: NA
V: TRBV11-3
J: TRBJ2-7
DNA: TGTGCCAGCAGCGCCCAGGGACTTAGGAACGAGCAGTACTTC
CDR3: CASSAQGLRNEQYF